These 20 T cell receptor beta chains originate from one sample sequenced in a study of cytomegalovirus exposure and HLA in healthy donors (dated by TCRdb to 2015 to 2018). Library preparation employed the immunoSEQ multiplex PCR assay. The multiplex PCR relied on a mix of 60 forward primers for TCR Vbeta segments and 13 reverse primers for TCR Jbeta segments. As stored in TCRdb, this immuneACCESS dataset retains in-frame rearrangements with V and J assigned. A fraction of the clones does not appear; measured against another copy, unresolved V genes explain less than half of the discrepancy, and the remainder lacks a known reason. The sample records fewer than 200,000 clones, 70% to 85% of which are singletons. The ten most abundant clones make up 3.4% of the sample. Sequencing was done on a sample of PBMCs. These receptor sequences come from a man aged 35 to 55 in good health and CMV-seropositive.

The chain is built from TRBV7-9 and TRBJ1-2; the D is unclear. CDR1 is SEHNR and CDR2 is FQNEAQ in the germline V gene (reference sequence). V lost 1 base and J lost 5, with 14 bases in between. The CDR3 spans 15 residues. Written as DNA, the CDR3 is TGTGCCAGCAGCTTAGGGGAGGGATTACAATATGGCTACACCTTC. It is translated as CASSLGEGLQYGYTF.

This CDR3 is CASSGQGVTNTGELFF. The CDR3 DNA is TGCGCCAGCAGTGGACAGGGGGTAACGAACACCGGGGAGCTGTTTTTT. The chain uses TRBV10-2 and TRBJ2-2, with 9 bases lining up with TRBD1. This CDR3 contains 16 residues. Trimming removed 4 bases from V and 0 bases from J; junction bases left unmatched: 3. The germline V gene encodes CDR1 WSHSY and CDR2 SAAADI.

The chain joins TRBV15 to TRBJ1-2; TRBD1 is a possible D gene (6 bases). The V end lost 0 bases, the J end lost 8 bases, and 16 bases lay between the germline ends. Germline-derived CDR1 and CDR2 are LNHNV and YYDKDF (reference sequence). CDR3 length: 15 residues. DNA for the CDR3: TGTGCCACCAGCAGAGACCAGGGGAGTATCGAGGGCTACACCTTC. This translates into CATSRDQGSIEGYTF.

V gene TRBV4-1 combines with J gene TRBJ2-7; 11 positions agree with TRBD1. Germline assignment: CDR1 MGHRA and CDR2 YSYEKL. J lost 2 bases, V lost 3 bases, and 0 bases had no gene match. The CDR3 covers 14 residues. CDR3 nucleotides: TGCGCCAGCAGCCAGGGACAGGGGGCCTACGAGCAGTACTTC. It yields the protein CASSQGQGAYEQYF.

The chain employs TRBV27 and TRBJ1-1; TRBD1 matches 10 bases. CDR1 MNHEY and CDR2 SMNVEV come from the germline V gene (reference sequence). Losses at the gene ends were 8 bases for V and 3 bases for J; bases not matched to a gene: 3. CDR3 length: 13 amino acids. CDR3 nucleotide sequence: TGTGCCAGCGGGACAGGGGTTGACACTGAAGCTTTCTTT. Protein: CASGTGVDTEAFF.

The V gene is TRBV7-3, the J gene TRBJ1-3; TRBD1 is a possible D gene (5 bases). Germline values: CDR1 SGHTA, CDR2 FQGTGA. The CDR3 consists of 15 residues. The V end lost 1 base, the J end lost 2 bases, and 9 bases lay between the germline ends. Here the CDR3 DNA reads TGTGCCAGCAGCTTAATGTGGGGGGCTGGAAACACCATATATTTT. As protein: CASSLMWGAGNTIYF. The full variable domain, with the rest looked up from reference TRBV7-3 and TRBJ1-3, is GAGVSQTPSNKVTEKGKYVELRCDPISGHTALYWYRQSLGQGPEFLIYFQGTGAADDSGLPNDRFFAVRPEGSVSTLKIQRTERGDSAVYLCASSLMWGAGNTIYFGEGSWLTVV.

This clone was detected only once. The CDR3 region is CASSAPGTGELFF. CDR3 bases: TGTGCCAGCAGTGCCCCAGGGACCGGGGAGCTGTTTTTT. V and J are TRBV6-5 and TRBJ2-2; possibly TRBD1 for D (5 bases). Germline values: CDR1 MNHEY, CDR2 SVGAGI. Deletions cut 5 bases from V and 5 bases from J, with 9 bases between. The CDR3 has 13 amino acids.

J is TRBJ2-3 and V is TRBV27, with 7 nucleotides matching TRBD2. The J segment lost 0 bases and the V segment lost 2 bases, leaving 5 bases of the junction unmatched. The CDR3 is 16 amino acids. Germline CDR1 reads MNHEY; CDR2 reads SMNVEV (reference sequence). In DNA, the CDR3 is TGTGCCAGCAGTTTAATCGGGGGGTCGAGCACAGATACGCAGTATTTT. Translation: CASSLIGGSSTDTQYF.

Remarks on this clone: The junction does not match germline at one end; this may be a read error. V and J are TRBV19 and TRBJ2-3, with D tentatively TRBD1 (5 bases). Germline V gives CDR1 LNHDA, CDR2 SQIVND (reference sequence). The CDR3 is 11 amino acids. The CDR3 nucleotides are TGTGCCAGTAGTATCACAGGTACGCAGTGTTTT. As protein: CASSITGTQCF. The variable domain in full, completed from reference TRBV19 and TRBJ2-3, reads DGGITQSPKYLFRKEGQNVTLSCEQNLNHDAMYWYRQDPGQGLRLIYYSQIVNDFQKGDIAEGYSVSREKKESFPLTVTSAQKNPTAFYLCASSITGTQCFGPGTRLTVL.

This sequence joins TRBV30 and TRBJ2-1; the match to TRBD1 covers 7 bases. J was trimmed by 5 bases and V by 1 base; bases with no gene match: 5. CDR3 length equals 14 residues. CDR1 and CDR2 (germline): GTSNPN, SVGIG (reference sequence). CDR3 bases: TGTGCCTGGAGTGATTCCGACAGGGACAATGAGCAGTTCTTC. Encoded protein: CAWSDSDRDNEQFF. Full variable domain (missing parts from reference TRBV30 and TRBJ2-1): SQTIHQWPATLVQPVGSPLSLECTVEGTSNPNLYWYRQAAGRGLQLLFYSVGIGQISSEVPQNLSASRPQDRQFILSSKKLLLSDSGFYLCAWSDSDRDNEQFFGPGTRLTVL.

This clone has just a few counts. The chain couples TRBV9 to TRBJ2-1, with D uncertain. Per germline, CDR1 SGDLS and CDR2 YYNGEE. Trimming removed 2 bases at V and 4 bases at J, with 7 bases between. This CDR3 has 13 residues. For the CDR3, the DNA is TGTGCCAGCAGCGTCTCAACTTACAATGAGCAGTTCTTC. Translating it yields CASSVSTYNEQFF.

This clone came up a few times. The CDR3 coding sequence is TGTGCCAGCAGTTTATGGCCCTACCGGTTGAGAATAAAACCCTACAATGAGCAGTTCTTC. It translates to CASSLWPYRLRIKPYNEQFF. The chain has TRBV28 and TRBJ2-1; D ambiguous. The CDR3 spans 20 residues. Germline loops: CDR1 MDHEN, CDR2 SYDVKM. V was shortened by 0 bases and J by 2 bases, with 23 bases between the two germline ends.

V and J are TRBV27 and TRBJ2-1; D unclear. The ends were cut back, 0 bases at V and 3 bases at J, with 12 bases in the middle. Germline values: CDR1 MNHEY, CDR2 SMNVEV (reference sequence). This CDR3 region has 16 residues. CDR3 region: CASSLSSTLDYNEQFF. CDR3 nucleotide sequence: TGTGCCAGCAGTTTATCGTCGACTCTCGACTACAATGAGCAGTTCTTC.

V and J are TRBV7-8 and TRBJ1-3; D might be TRBD1 (6 bases). The CDR3 has 14 residues. Germline V gene sequence: CDR1 SGHVS, CDR2 FQNEAQ. V lost 5 bases to trimming and J lost 4 bases, with 12 bases between them. For the CDR3, the DNA is TGTGCCAGCAGCCCCCAGGGGCCCGGAAACACCATATATTTT. This translates into CASSPQGPGNTIYF. Filled out from reference TRBV7-8 and TRBJ1-3, the complete variable domain reads GAGVSQSPRYKVAKRGQDVALRCDPISGHVSLFWYQQALGQGPEFLTYFQNEAQLDKSGLPSDRFFAERPEGSVSTLKIQRTQQEDSAVYLCASSPQGPGNTIYFGEGSWLTVV.

This clone was seen only once. The CDR3 region is CATGRTYNEQFF. The CDR3 DNA follows: TGTGCTACCGGGAGAACCTACAATGAGCAGTTCTTC. The V and J genes are TRBV19 and TRBJ2-1; TRBD2 might be the D (6 bases). Germline V CDR1 and CDR2: LNHDA, SQIVND (reference sequence). CDR3 length: 12 amino acids.

The chain uses TRBV25-1 and TRBJ2-5; 8 nucleotides agree with TRBD2. The CDR3 spans 17 residues. The germline CDR1 and CDR2 sequences are MGHDK and SYGVNS. The J segment lost 4 bases and the V segment lost 3 bases, leaving 13 bases of the junction unmatched. The CDR3 DNA follows: TGTGCCAGCAGTGACGTATTAGCGGGGAGGAGGGTAGAGACCCAGTACTTC. Translation gives CASSDVLAGRRVETQYF.

The chain combines TRBV11-2 with TRBJ2-7; 8 bases agree with TRBD2. CDR3 size: 14 residues. Germline loops: CDR1 SGHAT, CDR2 FQNNGV. V shed 0 bases, J shed 2 bases, and the junction held 0 bases outside the gene matches. This CDR3 reads CASSLELAAYEQYF. The CDR3 DNA is TGTGCCAGCAGCTTAGAACTAGCGGCCTACGAGCAGTACTTC. Together with reference TRBV11-2 and TRBJ2-7, the CDR3 gives the full variable domain: EAGVAQSPRYKIIEKRQSVAFWCNPISGHATLYWYQQILGQGPKLLIQFQNNGVVDDSQLPKDRFSAERLKGVDSTLKIQPAKLEDSAVYLCASSLELAAYEQYFGPGTRLTVT.

This clone was observed a single time. The rearrangement links TRBV6-1 to TRBJ1-1, with D uncertain. CDR1 MNHNS and CDR2 SASEGT come from the germline V gene. Trimming pared 3 bases from V and 8 bases from J, leaving 13 bases between. This CDR3 contains 13 residues. The CDR3 reads CASSDPWVGEAFF. The CDR3 bases are TGTGCCAGCAGTGACCCATGGGTGGGCGAAGCTTTCTTT.

This rearrangement joins TRBV4-1 to TRBJ2-5; D gene unclear. This CDR3 is built from 14 residues. Germline loops: CDR1 MGHRA, CDR2 YSYEKL. V was trimmed by 3 bases and J by 7 bases, leaving 15 bases between them. The CDR3 DNA reads TGCGCCAGCAGCCAGCTGGAGATGGAAGGGACCCAGTACTTC. Its translation: CASSQLEMEGTQYF.

The J gene is TRBJ2-5, the V gene TRBV19; TRBD1 matches 7 bases. V shed 5 bases, J shed 2 bases, and the junction held 2 bases outside the gene matches. The V gene's germline CDR1 is LNHDA and CDR2 SQIVND (reference sequence). CDR3 length: 13 amino acids. The CDR3, as DNA: TGTGCCAGTAGTCGGGACAGTCAAGAGACCCAGTACTTC. Translating it yields CASSRDSQETQYF.